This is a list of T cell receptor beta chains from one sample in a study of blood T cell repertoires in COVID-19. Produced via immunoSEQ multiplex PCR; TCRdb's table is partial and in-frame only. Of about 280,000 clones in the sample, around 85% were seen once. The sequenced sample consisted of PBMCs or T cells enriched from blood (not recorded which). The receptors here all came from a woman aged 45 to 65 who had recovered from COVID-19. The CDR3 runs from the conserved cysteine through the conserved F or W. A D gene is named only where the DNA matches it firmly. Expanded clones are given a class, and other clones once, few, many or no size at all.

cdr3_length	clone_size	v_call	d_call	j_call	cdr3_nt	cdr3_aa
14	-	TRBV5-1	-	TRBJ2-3	TGCGCCAGCAGCTTGGCCGGTTGGGGCTCTAGACGGTATTTT	CASSLAGWGSRRYF
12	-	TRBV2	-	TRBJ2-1	TGTGCCAGCCCCAATCCATACAATGAGCAGTTCTTC	CASPNPYNEQFF
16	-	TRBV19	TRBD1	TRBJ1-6	TGTGCCAGTAGTATAGATGACAGGGGCGGAAATTCACCCCTCCACTTT	CASSIDDRGGNSPLHF
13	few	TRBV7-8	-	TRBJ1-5	TGTGCCAGCAGCTTACAGACAGAACAGCCCCAGCATTTT	CASSLQTEQPQHF
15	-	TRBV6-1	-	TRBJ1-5	TGTGCCAGCAGTGAACAGGGGTTAAGCAATCAGCCCCAGCATTTT	CASSEQGLSNQPQHF
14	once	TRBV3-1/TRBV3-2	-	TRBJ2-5	TGTGCCAGCAGTGTTTCAGGGTTGGAAGAGACCCAGTACTTC	CASSVSGLEETQYF
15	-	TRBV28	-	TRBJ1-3	TGTGCCAGCGGGGATAGGGGTGCCTCTGGAAACACCATATATTTT	CASGDRGASGNTIYF
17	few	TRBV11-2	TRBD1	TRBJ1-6	TGTGCCAGCAGGCGATTGACAGGGATGATGAGGGATTCACCCCTCCACTTT	CASRRLTGMMRDSPLHF
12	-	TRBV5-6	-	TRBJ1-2	TGTGCCAGCAGCCCGCGACAGCATGGCTACACCTTC	CASSPRQHGYTF
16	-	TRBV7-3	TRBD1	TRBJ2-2	TGTGCCAGCAGCCCCGGGACAGGGGGCTACACCGGGGAGCTGTTTTTT	CASSPGTGGYTGELFF
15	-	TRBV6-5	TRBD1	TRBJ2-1	TGTGCCAGCAGCAACGCGGGACAGGAATGGGCTGAGCAGTTCTTC	CASSNAGQEWAEQFF
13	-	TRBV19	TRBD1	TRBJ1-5	TGTGCCAGTAGTACGGACAGGGCTCAGCCCCAGCATTTT	CASSTDRAQPQHF
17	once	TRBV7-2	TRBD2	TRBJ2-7	TGTGCCAGCAGCTTCGGACTAGCGGGGGGCCCGACTAACGAGCAGTACTTC	CASSFGLAGGPTNEQYF
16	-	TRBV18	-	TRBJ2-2	TGTGCCAGCTCAATGAGGAGGACGGAGAACACCGGGGAGCTGTTTTTT	CASSMRRTENTGELFF
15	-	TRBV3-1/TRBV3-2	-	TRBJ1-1	TGTGCCAGCAGCCAGGGGGAGGTGCTGAACACTGAAGCTTTCTTT	CASSQGEVLNTEAFF
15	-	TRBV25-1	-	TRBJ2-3	TGTGCCAGCAGTGGATCAGATCTCCGCACAGATACGCAGTATTTT	CASSGSDLRTDTQYF
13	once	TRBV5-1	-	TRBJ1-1	TGCGCCAGCAGCTTTGACTGGAACACTGAAGCTTTCTTT	CASSFDWNTEAFF
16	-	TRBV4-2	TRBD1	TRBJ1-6	TGTGCCAGCAGCCAAGAAGGGGGCAGGGTATCTTCACCCCTCCACTTT	CASSQEGGRVSSPLHF
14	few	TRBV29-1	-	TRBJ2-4	TGCAGCGCCCTAGGAGGGGACAGTCAAAACATTCAGTACTTC	CSALGGDSQNIQYF
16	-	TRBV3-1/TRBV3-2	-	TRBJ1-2	TGTGCCAGCAGCCAAGTATCGCAGGGCGCTAACTATGGCTACACCTTC	CASSQVSQGANYGYTF
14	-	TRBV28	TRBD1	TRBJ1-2	TGTGCCAGCAGTTTCATGGACAGGAGATATGGCTACACCTTC	CASSFMDRRYGYTF
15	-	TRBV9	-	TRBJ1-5	TGTGCCAGCAGCCCGGACATGGGCCTCGATCAGCCCCAGCATTTT	CASSPDMGLDQPQHF
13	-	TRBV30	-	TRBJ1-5	TGTGCCTGGAGTGTAGAGAGCAATCAGCCCCAGCATTTT	CAWSVESNQPQHF
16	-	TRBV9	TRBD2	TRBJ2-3	TGTGCCAGCAGCCCAAGGACTAGCGGGGGCAGTTTTACGCAGTATTTT	CASSPRTSGGSFTQYF
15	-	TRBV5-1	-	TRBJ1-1	TGCGCCAGCAGCTTGGGTCAGAAAGAGAACACTGAAGCTTTCTTT	CASSLGQKENTEAFF
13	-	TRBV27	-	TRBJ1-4	TGTGCCAGCAGTTTCCAGGTGGCGGAAAAACTGTTTTTT	CASSFQVAEKLFF
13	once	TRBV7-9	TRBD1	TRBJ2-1	TGTGCCAGCATCCAGGGGGCGGTTAATGAGCAGTTCTTC	CASIQGAVNEQFF
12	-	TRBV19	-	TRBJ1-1	TGTGCCAGTAAGACAGGGAACACTGAAGCTTTCTTT	CASKTGNTEAFF
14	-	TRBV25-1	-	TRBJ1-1	TGTGCCAGCAGTCAGCCAGGGACAAGTGGTGATGCTTTCTTT	CASSQPGTSGDAFF
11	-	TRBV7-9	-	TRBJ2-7	TGTGCCAGCAGCCCGTCGACAATACAGTACTTC	CASSPSTIQYF
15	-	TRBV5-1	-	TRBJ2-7	TGCGCCAGCAGCTTGGGGGCAGTGAACCCCTACGAGCAGTACTTC	CASSLGAVNPYEQYF
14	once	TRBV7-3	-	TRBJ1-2	TGTGCCAGCAGCTCCGACAGGTGGAACTATGGCTACACCTTC	CASSSDRWNYGYTF
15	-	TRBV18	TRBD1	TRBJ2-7	TGTGCCAGCTCCCATCCGGACAGGGTTTCCTACGAGCAGTACTTC	CASSHPDRVSYEQYF
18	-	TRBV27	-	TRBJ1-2	TGTGCCAGCAGTTTATCATTTACGGGGGTGGGATCAGACTATGGCTACACCTTC	CASSLSFTGVGSDYGYTF
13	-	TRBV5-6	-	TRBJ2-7	TGTGCCAGCAGCCCTACAGGGTTTCGGGAGCAGTACTTC	CASSPTGFREQYF
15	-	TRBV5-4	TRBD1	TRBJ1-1	TGTGCCAGCAGCCATCCCGGGACAGGGGTCTTTGAAGCTTTCTTT	CASSHPGTGVFEAFF
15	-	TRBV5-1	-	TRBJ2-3	TGCGCCAGCAGCTCGCTTAGCGGGACAGCAGATACGCAGTATTTT	CASSSLSGTADTQYF
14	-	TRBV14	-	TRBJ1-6	TGTGCCAGCAGCCATCTGACAGATAATTCACCCCTCCACTTT	CASSHLTDNSPLHF